The subject of this entry is one TCR beta chain. Which antigen it targets is not known. The sample holds no much larger clone one base away, and base qualities are not on file. The CDR3 spans 14 residues, from the cysteine through the phenylalanine. CDR3 DNA only is kept here, 42 bases in frame from base 1. V loses 0 bases, J loses 10 bases, and the germline ends lie 14 bases apart. From a lookup of the germline V gene, CDR1 and CDR2 are SGHRS and YFSETQ. Repertoires were sampled repeatedly over the course of chemoradiotherapy so that clonal expansion in the tumor microenvironment could be followed. This sample stems from a study of chemoradiotherapy in HPV16-positive cancers (dated by TCRdb to between 2021 and 2022). Looking at the study overall: Using functional T-cell assays on cells from a couple of HPV16-positive patients, the researchers defined candidate HPV-specific T-cell clones and common TCR motifs. Next, the candidate HPV-specific TCRs and motifs were followed in TCR repertoires from more than 70 patients with HPV-related cancers. The study asked whether T-cell immunity to the HPV oncoproteins E6 and E7 changes during chemoradiotherapy and whether this immunity affects survival.

The protocol used for the library was the immunoSEQ multiplex PCR assay. TCRdb's version of the immuneACCESS table is confined to in-frame rearrangements and falls short of the full clone set. An unresolved V gene accounts for under half of the shortfall where checked; the remainder is of unknown origin. This sample gives some 14,000 clones in total; roughly 90% of them show up just once. The ten most abundant clones make up roughly 2.5% of the sample. Here is what the overall study found, with its caveats: Among HPV16-positive patients, expansion of HPV-responsive T cells during chemoradiotherapy was associated with better recurrence-free survival. Expansion of candidate HPV-specific clones and E7-related TCR motifs was observed in the tumor microenvironment during treatment, whereas no such expansion was observed for non-HPV-specific T cells. The survival association was reported for HPV16-positive patients, and the functional definition of HPV-specific T cells was derived from only a couple of HPV16-positive patients.

The material sequenced was blood, taken from a patient who underwent chemoradiotherapy. The chain is made from TRBV5-1 and TRBJ1-5, with the D gene call left open. The TCR originated in a human donor with HPV-associated anogenital cancer. DNA sequence: TGCGCCAGCAGCTTGGGAGGGTTCGGGCAACCCCAGCATTTT. The encoded protein is CASSLGGFGQPQHF.